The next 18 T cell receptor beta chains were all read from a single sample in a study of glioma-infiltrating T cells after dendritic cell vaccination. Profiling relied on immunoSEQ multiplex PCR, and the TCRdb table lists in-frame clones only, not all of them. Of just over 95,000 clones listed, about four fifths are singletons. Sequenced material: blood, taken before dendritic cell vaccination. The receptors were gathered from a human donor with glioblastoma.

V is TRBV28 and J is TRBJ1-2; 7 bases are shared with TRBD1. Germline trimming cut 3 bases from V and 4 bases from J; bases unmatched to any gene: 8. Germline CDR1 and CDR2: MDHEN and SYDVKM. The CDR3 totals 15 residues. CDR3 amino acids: CASSFRDRLGYGYTF. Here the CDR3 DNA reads TGTGCCAGCAGTTTCCGGGACAGACTTGGCTATGGCTACACCTTC.

CDR3 sequence (DNA): TGCGCCAGCAGCTTGGGACAGTACACCGGGGAGCTGTTTTTT. Its translation: CASSLGQYTGELFF. The rearrangement links TRBV5-1 to TRBJ2-2; maybe TRBD1 (5 bases). The germline CDR1 and CDR2 sequences are SGHRS and YFSETQ. V was clipped by 0 bases and J by 3 bases, with 6 bases between them. This CDR3 region has 14 residues.

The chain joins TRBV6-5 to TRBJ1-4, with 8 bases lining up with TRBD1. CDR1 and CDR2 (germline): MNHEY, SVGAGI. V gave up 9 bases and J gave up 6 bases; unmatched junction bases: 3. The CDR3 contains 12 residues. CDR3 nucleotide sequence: TGTGCCAGTGGACAGGGTTATGAAAAACTGTTTTTT. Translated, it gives CASGQGYEKLFF.

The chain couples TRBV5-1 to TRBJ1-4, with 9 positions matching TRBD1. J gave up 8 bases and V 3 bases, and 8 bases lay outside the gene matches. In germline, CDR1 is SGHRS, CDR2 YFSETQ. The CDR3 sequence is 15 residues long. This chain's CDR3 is CASSSSGQGREKLFF. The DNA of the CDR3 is TGCGCCAGCAGCTCCTCGGGACAGGGCCGGGAAAAACTGTTTTTT.

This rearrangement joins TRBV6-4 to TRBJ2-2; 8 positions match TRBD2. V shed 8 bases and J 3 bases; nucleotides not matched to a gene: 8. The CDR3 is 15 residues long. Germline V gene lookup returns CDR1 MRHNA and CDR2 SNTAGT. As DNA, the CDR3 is TGTGCCAGCTCTCTCAGCGGGGGTGACACCGGGGAGCTGTTTTTT. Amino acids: CASSLSGGDTGELFF.

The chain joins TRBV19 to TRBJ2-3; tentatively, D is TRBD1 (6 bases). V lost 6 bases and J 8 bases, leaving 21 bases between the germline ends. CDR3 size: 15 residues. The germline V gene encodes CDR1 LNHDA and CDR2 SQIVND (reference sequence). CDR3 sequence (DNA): TGTGCCAGTAGCCACAGGGAGCGACTAATGGGTACGCAGTATTTT. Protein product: CASSHRERLMGTQYF.

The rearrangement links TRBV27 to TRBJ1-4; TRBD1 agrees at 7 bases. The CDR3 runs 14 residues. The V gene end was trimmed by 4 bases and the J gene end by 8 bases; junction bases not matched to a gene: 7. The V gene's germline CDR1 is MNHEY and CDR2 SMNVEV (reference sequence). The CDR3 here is CASSSGTVGEKLFF. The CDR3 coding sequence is TGTGCCAGCAGTTCCGGGACAGTCGGGGAAAAACTGTTTTTT.

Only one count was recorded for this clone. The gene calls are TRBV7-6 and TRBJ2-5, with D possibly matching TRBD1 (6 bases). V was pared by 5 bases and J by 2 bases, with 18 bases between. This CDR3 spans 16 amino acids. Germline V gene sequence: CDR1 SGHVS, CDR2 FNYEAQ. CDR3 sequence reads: CASSRILQGIQETQYF. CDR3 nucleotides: TGTGCCAGCAGCCGGATACTCCAGGGGATTCAAGAGACCCAGTACTTC.

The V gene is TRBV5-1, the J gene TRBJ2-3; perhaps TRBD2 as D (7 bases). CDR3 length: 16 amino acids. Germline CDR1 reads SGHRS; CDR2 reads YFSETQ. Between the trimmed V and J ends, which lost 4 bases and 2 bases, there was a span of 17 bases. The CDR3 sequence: CASSLRGGITTDTQYF. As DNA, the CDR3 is TGCGCCAGCAGCCTGAGGGGGGGTATTACCACAGATACGCAGTATTTT.

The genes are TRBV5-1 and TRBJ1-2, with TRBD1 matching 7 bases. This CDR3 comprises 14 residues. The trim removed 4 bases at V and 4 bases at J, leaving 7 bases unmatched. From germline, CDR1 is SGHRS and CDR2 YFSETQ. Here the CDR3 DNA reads TGCGCCAGCAGCAGTGGACAGGCGATCTATGGCTACACCTTC. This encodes CASSSGQAIYGYTF.

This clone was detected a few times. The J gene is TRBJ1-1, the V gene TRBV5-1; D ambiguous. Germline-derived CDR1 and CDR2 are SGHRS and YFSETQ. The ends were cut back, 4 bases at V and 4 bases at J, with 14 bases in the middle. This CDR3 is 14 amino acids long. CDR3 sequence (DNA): TGCGCCAGCAGCATCGTTCGAGGAGTCACTGAAGCTTTCTTT. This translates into CASSIVRGVTEAFF. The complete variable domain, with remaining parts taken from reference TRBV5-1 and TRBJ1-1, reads KAGVTQTPRYLIKTRGQQVTLSCSPISGHRSVSWYQQTPGQGLQFLFEYFSETQRNKGNFPGRFSGRQFSNSRSEMNVSTLELGDSALYLCASSIVRGVTEAFFGQGTRLTVV.

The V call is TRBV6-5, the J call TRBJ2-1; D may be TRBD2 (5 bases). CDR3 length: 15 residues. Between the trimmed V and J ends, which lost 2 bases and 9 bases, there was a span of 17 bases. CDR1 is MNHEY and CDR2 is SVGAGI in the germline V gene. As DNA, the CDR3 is TGTGCCAGCAGTTACGGTTCACTAGTCATGGGTGAGCAGTTCTTC. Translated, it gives CASSYGSLVMGEQFF.

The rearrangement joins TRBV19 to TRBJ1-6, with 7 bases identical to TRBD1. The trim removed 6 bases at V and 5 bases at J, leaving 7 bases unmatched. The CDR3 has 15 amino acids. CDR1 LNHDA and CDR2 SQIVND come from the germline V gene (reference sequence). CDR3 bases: TGTGCCAGTAGCAAGACAGGGCAACATAATTCACCCCTCCACTTT. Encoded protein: CASSKTGQHNSPLHF.

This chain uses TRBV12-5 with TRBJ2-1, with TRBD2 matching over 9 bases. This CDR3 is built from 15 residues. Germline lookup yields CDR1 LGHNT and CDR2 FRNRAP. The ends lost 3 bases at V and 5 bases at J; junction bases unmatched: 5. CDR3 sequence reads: CASGLGTSFDNEQFF. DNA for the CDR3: TGTGCTAGTGGTTTAGGGACTAGCTTTGACAATGAGCAGTTCTTC.

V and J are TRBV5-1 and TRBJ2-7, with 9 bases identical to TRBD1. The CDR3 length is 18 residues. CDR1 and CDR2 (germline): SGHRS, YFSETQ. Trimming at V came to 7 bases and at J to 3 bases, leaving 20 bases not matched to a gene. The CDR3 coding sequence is TGCGCCAGCTTACCAAATCCGGCCGGGACAGGGAACGTCTACGAGCAGTACTTC. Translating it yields CASLPNPAGTGNVYEQYF.

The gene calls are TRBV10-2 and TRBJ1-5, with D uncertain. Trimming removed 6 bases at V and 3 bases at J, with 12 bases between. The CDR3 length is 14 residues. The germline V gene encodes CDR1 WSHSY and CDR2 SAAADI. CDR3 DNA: TGCGCCAGCAGCCCCCGGGATCCCAATCAGCCCCAGCATTTT. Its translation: CASSPRDPNQPQHF.

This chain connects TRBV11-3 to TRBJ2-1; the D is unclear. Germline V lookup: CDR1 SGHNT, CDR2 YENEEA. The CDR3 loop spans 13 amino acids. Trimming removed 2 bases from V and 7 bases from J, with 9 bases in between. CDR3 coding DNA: TGTGCCAGCAGCTTATCTCTACCTAATGAGCAGTTCTTC. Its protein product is CASSLSLPNEQFF.

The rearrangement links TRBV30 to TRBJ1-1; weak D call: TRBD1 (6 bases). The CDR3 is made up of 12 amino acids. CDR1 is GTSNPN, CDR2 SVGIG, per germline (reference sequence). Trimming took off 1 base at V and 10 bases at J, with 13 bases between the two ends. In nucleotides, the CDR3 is TGTGCCTGGAGTGACGGGGGGCCGCGAGCTTTCTTT. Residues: CAWSDGGPRAFF. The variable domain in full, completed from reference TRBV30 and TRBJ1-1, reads SQTIHQWPATLVQPVGSPLSLECTVEGTSNPNLYWYRQAAGRGLQLLFYSVGIGQISSEVPQNLSASRPQDRQFILSSKKLLLSDSGFYLCAWSDGGPRAFFGQGTRLTVV.